One sample yielded the 8 T cell receptor beta chains listed below, sequenced in a study of blood T cell repertoires in COVID-19. The method was immunoSEQ multiplex PCR; TCRdb's version includes in-frame clones alone and lacks a portion of them. Here the sample spans 35,000 to 45,000 clones, 80% being singletons. The source material was peripheral blood. Receptor source: a man between 65 and 85 years old with acute or convalescent COVID-19.

The V call is TRBV7-3, the J call TRBJ2-3; TRBD2 aligns across 10 bases. The CDR3 runs 20 residues. V shed 0 bases and J 0 bases; nucleotides not matched to a gene: 12. Looked up from germline, CDR1 is SGHTA and CDR2 is FQGTGA. Here the CDR3 reads CASSLTASSGGSPSTDTQYF. The CDR3, as DNA: TGTGCCAGCAGCTTAACTGCCTCTAGCGGGGGTTCTCCTAGCACAGATACGCAGTATTTT.

This clone was found a few times. CDR3 residues: CASSQGRESAYNSPLHF. The CDR3 bases are TGTGCCAGCAGCCAGGGGAGGGAATCGGCCTATAATTCACCCCTCCACTTT. This sequence joins TRBV14 and TRBJ1-6; D is undetermined. CDR3 size: 17 residues. Trimming cost V 3 bases and J 2 bases, with 14 bases left between them. The germline V gene has CDR1 SGHDN and CDR2 FVKESK. The full variable domain, completed using reference TRBV14 and TRBJ1-6, is EAGVTQFPSHSVIEKGQTVTLRCDPISGHDNLYWYRRVMGKEIKFLLHFVKESKQDESGMPNNRFLAERTGGTYSTLKVQPAELEDSGVYFCASSQGRESAYNSPLHFGNGTRLTVT.

The rearrangement uses TRBV11-2 and TRBJ1-3; 8 nucleotides line up with TRBD1. Trimming at V came to 6 bases and at J to 5 bases, leaving 6 bases not matched to a gene. This CDR3 region has 14 residues. The germline gives CDR1 SGHAT, CDR2 FQNNGV. CDR3 amino acids: CASRPQGERNTIYF. In DNA form, the CDR3 reads TGTGCCAGCAGGCCACAGGGGGAGAGAAACACCATATATTTT.

In its sample, this clone was seen a few times. This chain uses TRBV28 with TRBJ2-3; the match to TRBD2 covers 9 bases. The V gene's germline CDR1 is MDHEN and CDR2 SYDVKM. CDR3 length: 14 amino acids. V dropped 7 bases and J dropped 1; count of bases not matched to a gene: 3. CDR3: CASNPSGGTDTQYF. The CDR3 coding sequence is TGTGCCAGCAACCCTAGCGGGGGCACAGATACGCAGTATTTT.

The chain recombines TRBV6-5 with TRBJ1-2, with 9 bases aligning to TRBD1. This CDR3 has 13 residues. Germline CDR1 reads MNHEY; CDR2 reads SVGAGI. With 6 bases clipped from V and 8 bases from J, the junction kept 7 bases outside the gene matches. In nucleotides, the CDR3 is TGTGCCAGCAGGGGGACAGGGAGGCAGGGCTACACCTTC. As protein: CASRGTGRQGYTF.

A few counts support this clone. The chain carries TRBV3-1 (or the pseudogene TRBV3-2) and TRBJ2-7; 7 nucleotides align to TRBD1. CDR1 and CDR2 (germline): LGHDT, YNNKEL (reference sequence). CDR3 length: 18 residues. Unmatched junction bases numbered 17, after V lost 3 bases and J lost 3 bases. The CDR3 sequence is CASSQARSTGTRGYEQYF. The CDR3 DNA is TGTGCCAGCAGCCAGGCACGTTCGACAGGGACCCGTGGCTACGAGCAGTACTTC.

The chain has TRBV5-1 and TRBJ2-1; possibly TRBD1 for D (6 bases). This CDR3 is built from 14 residues. With 4 bases removed from V and 5 bases from J, the gap between germline ends came to 13 bases. The germline CDR1 and CDR2 sequences are SGHRS and YFSETQ. The CDR3 region has the DNA TGCGCCAGCAGCAGGAATACAGGGAACAATGAGCAGTTCTTC. Its translation: CASSRNTGNNEQFF.

This clone turned up a few times. J is TRBJ1-2 and V is TRBV2; weak D call: TRBD1 (6 bases). Germline V gene sequence: CDR1 SNHLY, CDR2 FYNNEI. The CDR3 spans 14 residues. The V end lost 7 bases, the J end lost 8 bases, and 20 bases lay between the germline ends. The CDR3 sequence is CASTRSYRAGGYTF. The CDR3 DNA is TGTGCCAGCACCCGAAGTTACAGGGCAGGGGGCTACACCTTC.